Given below is one T cell receptor beta chain in context. Its antigen is not known. Repertoires were generated with immunoSEQ multiplex PCR, while TCRdb's copy carries only in-frame clones and drops some. The repertoire holds about 8,200 clones, with 93% as singletons. Germline V gives CDR1 SGDLS, CDR2 YYNGEE. The junction had 2 bases not matched to a gene; V was cut back by 0 bases and J by 0 bases. The CDR3 extends over 15 amino acids. These data originate in a study of graft-versus-host responses after intestinal transplantation. Study at large: Each of the recipients got a multivisceral, liver-intestinal, or isolated intestinal transplant. Induction using anti-thymocyte globulin, followed by tacrolimus and steroids for about three years, was given to all recipients. General study findings and limits: Graft-versus-host to host-versus-graft clonal ratios in allografts were high in patients with graft-donor T cell macrochimerism.

Sequences were derived from PBMCs, sampled 11 days after intestinal transplantation. The clonotype comes from a human patient who received an intestinal transplant, so some T cells may come from the graft donor. The chain is built from TRBV9 and TRBJ2-7, with 8 bases lining up with TRBD2. CDR3 bases: TGTGCCAGCAGCGTAGCTGGGACTAGCTCCTACGAGCAGTACTTC. Its translation: CASSVAGTSSYEQYF.